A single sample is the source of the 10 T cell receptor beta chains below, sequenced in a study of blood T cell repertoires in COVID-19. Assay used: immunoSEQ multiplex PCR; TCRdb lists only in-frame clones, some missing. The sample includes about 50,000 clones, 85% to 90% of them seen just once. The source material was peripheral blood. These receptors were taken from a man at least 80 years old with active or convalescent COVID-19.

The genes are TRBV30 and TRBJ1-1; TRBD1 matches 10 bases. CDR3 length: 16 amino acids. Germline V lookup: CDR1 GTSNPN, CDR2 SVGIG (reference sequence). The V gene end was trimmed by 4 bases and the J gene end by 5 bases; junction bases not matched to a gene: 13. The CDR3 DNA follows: TGTGCCTGGAAGGGGACAGGGGAAGGACTGGGAACTGAAGCTTTCTTT. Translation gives CAWKGTGEGLGTEAFF.

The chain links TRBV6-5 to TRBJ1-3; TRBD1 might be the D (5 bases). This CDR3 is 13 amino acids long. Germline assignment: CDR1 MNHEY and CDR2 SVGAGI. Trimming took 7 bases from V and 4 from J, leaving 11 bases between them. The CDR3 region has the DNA TGTGCCAGCACGTTGACAGCCGGAAACACCATATATTTT. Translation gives CASTLTAGNTIYF.

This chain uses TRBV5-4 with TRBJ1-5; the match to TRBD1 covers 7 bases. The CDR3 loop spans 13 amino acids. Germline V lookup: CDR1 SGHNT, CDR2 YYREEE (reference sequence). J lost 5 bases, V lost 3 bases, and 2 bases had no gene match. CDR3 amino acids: CASSWDRHQPQHF. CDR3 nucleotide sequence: TGTGCCAGCAGCTGGGACAGACATCAGCCCCAGCATTTT.

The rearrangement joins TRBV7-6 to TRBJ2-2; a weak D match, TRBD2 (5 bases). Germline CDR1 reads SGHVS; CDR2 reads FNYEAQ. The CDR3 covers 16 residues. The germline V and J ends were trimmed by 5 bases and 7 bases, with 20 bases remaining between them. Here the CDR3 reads CASSRQPRAGGGELFF. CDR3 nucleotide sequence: TGTGCCAGCAGCCGTCAACCGCGGGCCGGAGGCGGGGAGCTGTTTTTT.

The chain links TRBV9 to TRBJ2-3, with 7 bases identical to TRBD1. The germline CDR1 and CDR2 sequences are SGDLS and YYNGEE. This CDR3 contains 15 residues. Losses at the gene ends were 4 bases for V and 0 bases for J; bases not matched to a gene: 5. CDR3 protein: CASSRQGQSTDTQYF. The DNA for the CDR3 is TGTGCCAGCAGCAGACAGGGACAGAGCACAGATACGCAGTATTTT.

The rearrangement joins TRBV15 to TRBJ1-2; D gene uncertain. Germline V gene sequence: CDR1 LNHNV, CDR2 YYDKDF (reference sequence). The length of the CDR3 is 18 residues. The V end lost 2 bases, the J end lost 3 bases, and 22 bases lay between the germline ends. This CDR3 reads CATSRFQNSRDRDYGYTF. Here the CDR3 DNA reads TGTGCCACCAGCAGATTTCAGAACTCCCGGGATAGAGACTATGGCTACACCTTC.

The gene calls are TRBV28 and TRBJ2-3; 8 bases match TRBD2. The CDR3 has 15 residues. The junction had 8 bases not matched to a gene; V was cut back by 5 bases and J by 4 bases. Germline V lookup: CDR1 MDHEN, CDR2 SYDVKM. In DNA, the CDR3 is TGTGCCAGCAGTGGACGCGGGGGGTTCGCAGATACGCAGTATTTT. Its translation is CASSGRGGFADTQYF.

The CDR3 region has the DNA TGTGCCACCTCGACTGGCGGGGAGCTGTTTTTT. The encoded protein is CATSTGGELFF. The V gene is TRBV19, the J gene TRBJ2-2; no clear D gene. Germline V lookup: CDR1 LNHDA, CDR2 SQIVND (reference sequence). The CDR3 spans 11 residues. The V gene lost 10 bases and the J gene lost 7 bases, with 10 bases spanning the gap.

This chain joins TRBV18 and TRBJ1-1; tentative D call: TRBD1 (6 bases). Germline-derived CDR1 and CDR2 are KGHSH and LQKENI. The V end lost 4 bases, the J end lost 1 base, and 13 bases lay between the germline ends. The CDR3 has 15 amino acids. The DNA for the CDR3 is TGTGCCAGCTCACTTACAAAGGACAGGAACACTGAAGCTTTCTTT. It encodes CASSLTKDRNTEAFF. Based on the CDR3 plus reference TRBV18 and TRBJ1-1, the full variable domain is NAGVMQNPRHLVRRRGQEARLRCSPMKGHSHVYWYRQLPEEGLKFMVYLQKENIIDESGMPKERFSAEFPKEGPSILRIQQVVRGDSAAYFCASSLTKDRNTEAFFGQGTRLTVV.

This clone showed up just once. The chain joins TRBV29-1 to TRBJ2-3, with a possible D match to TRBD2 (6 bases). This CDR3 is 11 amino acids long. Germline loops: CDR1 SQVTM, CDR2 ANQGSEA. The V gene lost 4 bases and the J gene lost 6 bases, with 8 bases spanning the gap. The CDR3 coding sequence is TGCAGCGTTGGGGGGGAGGATACGCAGTATTTT. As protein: CSVGGEDTQYF.